These 31 T cell receptor beta chains share one sample of origin, sequenced in a study of cytomegalovirus exposure and HLA in healthy donors. Primers: 60 Vbeta forward and 13 Jbeta reverse. Profiled with immunoSEQ multiplex PCR; TCRdb holds only in-frame clones, not every one. The sample shows hundreds of thousands of clones, around 90% of them seen only once. Material for sequencing was PBMCs. Receptor source: a woman in her late teens or twenties in good health and CMV-seronegative.

V usage is TRBV30 and J usage is TRBJ1-4, with D possibly TRBD1 on 6 matching bases. CDR1 and CDR2 from the germline V gene are GTSNPN and SVGIG (reference sequence). The CDR3 runs 13 residues. V lost 3 bases and J 8 bases, leaving 13 bases between the germline ends. CDR3 residues: CAWSMQGREKLFF. In nucleotides, the CDR3 is TGTGCCTGGAGCATGCAGGGGCGCGAAAAACTGTTTTTT.

V gene TRBV6-5 combines with J gene TRBJ2-3, with 8 bases identical to TRBD2. CDR1 is MNHEY and CDR2 is SVGAGI in the germline V gene. The CDR3 consists of 14 residues. The V and J ends lost 6 bases and 1 base, in that order; junction bases with no gene match: 3. DNA for the CDR3: TGTGCCAGCAGGAAAGCGGGGGGCACAGATACGCAGTATTTT. The encoded protein is CASRKAGGTDTQYF.

The V call is TRBV4-1, the J call TRBJ1-3; TRBD1 agrees at 7 bases. The V gene end was trimmed by 4 bases and the J gene end by 1 base; junction bases not matched to a gene: 13. In germline, CDR1 is MGHRA, CDR2 YSYEKL. The CDR3 loop spans 18 amino acids. The CDR3 DNA follows: TGCGCCAGCAGCCCCCGAGATTCGACAGGGCTATCTGGAAACACCATATATTTT. Its protein product is CASSPRDSTGLSGNTIYF.

This chain links TRBV6-5 with TRBJ1-1; possible D gene TRBD1, 6 bases. The V gene lost 7 bases and the J gene lost 6 bases, with 18 bases spanning the gap. CDR1 is MNHEY and CDR2 is SVGAGI in the germline V gene. The CDR3 contains 14 residues. In DNA, the CDR3 is TGTGCCAGCAATCCAGGGTTAGGGGGTGCTGAAGCTTTCTTT. It yields the protein CASNPGLGGAEAFF.

The rearrangement uses TRBV2 and TRBJ1-5, with D uncertain. The CDR3 runs to 15 residues. The V gene's germline CDR1 is SNHLY and CDR2 FYNNEI. The V end lost 6 bases, the J end lost 1 base, and 13 bases lay between the germline ends. CDR3 loop: CASRENTVSNQPQHF. CDR3 bases: TGTGCCAGCAGGGAAAATACAGTGAGCAATCAGCCCCAGCATTTT.

This clone was seen just once. This chain uses TRBV6-1 with TRBJ2-7; D unclear. V lost 2 bases, J lost 5 bases, and 7 bases lay in between. Germline CDR1 MNHNS, CDR2 SASEGT. The CDR3 covers 12 residues. In DNA, the CDR3 is TGTGCCAGCAGTGAATCGGTCCACGAGCAGTACTTC. Translation: CASSESVHEQYF.

V is TRBV6-5 and J is TRBJ2-2; possible D gene TRBD1, 6 bases. Germline loops: CDR1 MNHEY, CDR2 SVGAGI. The CDR3 runs 15 residues. V lost 5 bases to trimming and J lost 6 bases, with 16 bases between them. Here the CDR3 DNA reads TGTGCCAGCAGTCGAGAGATCAGGGGCCCCGGGGAGCTGTTTTTT. Translated, it gives CASSREIRGPGELFF.

The V call is TRBV2, the J call TRBJ2-7, with D possibly TRBD2 on 6 matching bases. Germline V lookup: CDR1 SNHLY, CDR2 FYNNEI. Between the trimmed V and J ends, which lost 10 bases and 4 bases, there was a span of 26 bases. The length of the CDR3 is 16 residues. In DNA, the CDR3 is TGTGCCACCAACGAGGGGCGGGGCGGAATTCGGTACGAGCAGTACTTC. Encoded protein: CATNEGRGGIRYEQYF.

The chain recombines TRBV27 with TRBJ2-1; 10 nucleotides agree with TRBD1. CDR3 length: 16 residues. The germline V gene encodes CDR1 MNHEY and CDR2 SMNVEV (reference sequence). V shed 5 bases, J shed 5 bases, and the junction held 9 bases outside the gene matches. The CDR3 DNA follows: TGTGCCAGCAGTCCGCCTCCCGGGACAGGGGACAATGAGCAGTTCTTC. It yields the protein CASSPPPGTGDNEQFF.

This clone was found a few times. V is TRBV25-1 and J is TRBJ1-1, with 10 bases identical to TRBD1. Germline V gene lookup returns CDR1 MGHDK and CDR2 SYGVNS. CDR3 length: 15 residues. Trimming cost V 5 bases and J 6 bases; bases outside gene matches: 9. CDR3 sequence reads: CASSWGQGLFSEAFF. DNA for the CDR3: TGTGCCAGCAGTTGGGGACAGGGGCTTTTTTCTGAAGCTTTCTTT.

This chain uses TRBV6-5 with TRBJ2-5, with D tentatively TRBD2 (6 bases). V shed 6 bases and J shed 5 bases, with 13 bases lying between them. Germline CDR1 is MNHEY and CDR2 is SVGAGI. This CDR3 has 13 amino acids. CDR3 sequence reads: CASRQTSLETQYF. CDR3 bases: TGTGCCAGCAGACAAACTAGCTTGGAGACCCAGTACTTC.

Comments on this clone: At one end, the junction sequence differs from germline, possibly due to a read error. The rearrangement links TRBV11-2 to TRBJ1-2; 9 bases align to TRBD1. The CDR3 runs to 11 residues. The germline gives CDR1 SGHAT, CDR2 FQNNGV. CDR3 amino acids: CASSLGTGSFF. As DNA, the CDR3 is TGTGCCAGCAGCTTGGGGACAGGGTCCTTCTTC.

The chain links TRBV2 to TRBJ2-5; D may be TRBD1 (5 bases). Germline CDR1 reads SNHLY; CDR2 reads FYNNEI. The CDR3 covers 12 residues. The CDR3 DNA sequence: TGTGCTAGGCGACAGTCTCAGGAGACCCAGTACTTC. This sequence encodes CARRQSQETQYF.

The J gene is TRBJ2-1, the V gene TRBV2; D uncertain. CDR1 SNHLY and CDR2 FYNNEI come from the germline V gene. The CDR3 contains 17 residues. The V end was cut by 4 bases, the J end by 4 bases, with 20 bases between. The CDR3 spells CASSGIFSEIEYNEQFF. As DNA, the CDR3 is TGTGCCAGCAGTGGCATTTTCAGCGAGATAGAATACAATGAGCAGTTCTTC.

The chain links TRBV7-3 to TRBJ2-5; D possibly corresponds to TRBD2 (5 bases). This CDR3 comprises 13 residues. Germline V lookup: CDR1 SGHTA, CDR2 FQGTGA. Trimming cost V 5 bases and J 11 bases, with 18 bases left between them. CDR3 sequence (DNA): TGTGCCAGCAGCCCCTCCGCCGGGATTCATCAGTACTTC. This translates into CASSPSAGIHQYF.

The CDR3 region is CASSSDGLAGFVRSSTDTQYF. The CDR3 nucleotides read TGTGCCAGCAGTAGCGACGGACTAGCGGGGTTCGTCAGATCTAGCACAGATACGCAGTATTTT. The gene calls are TRBV27 and TRBJ2-3; 12 bases agree with TRBD2. The V gene's germline CDR1 is MNHEY and CDR2 SMNVEV (reference sequence). The ends lost 5 bases at V and 0 bases at J; junction bases unmatched: 18. The CDR3 has 21 amino acids.

The gene calls are TRBV30 and TRBJ2-7; 7 nucleotides agree with TRBD1. The junction had 2 bases not matched to a gene; V was cut back by 3 bases and J by 3 bases. The CDR3 spans 12 residues. CDR1 is GTSNPN, CDR2 SVGIG, per germline (reference sequence). This chain's CDR3 is CAWSGDSYEQYF. CDR3 sequence (DNA): TGTGCCTGGAGCGGGGACAGCTACGAGCAGTACTTC.

V usage is TRBV4-1 and J usage is TRBJ2-1; D perhaps matches TRBD2 (5 bases). Germline CDR1 is MGHRA and CDR2 is YSYEKL. With 3 bases removed from V and 4 bases from J, the gap between germline ends came to 16 bases. The CDR3 consists of 16 residues. CDR3 DNA: TGCGCCAGCAGCCACAGCGGTACTGGCACTTACAATGAGCAGTTCTTC. Translation: CASSHSGTGTYNEQFF.

This clone was detected only a few times. This sequence joins TRBV14 and TRBJ1-5; D is undetermined. This CDR3 contains 16 residues. V was cut by 0 bases and J by 4 bases, with 13 bases left in between. CDR1 and CDR2 (germline): SGHDN, FVKESK. Written as DNA, the CDR3 is TGTGCCAGCAGCCAAGAAGCCAGGATAGAGAATCAGCCCCAGCATTTT. Protein sequence: CASSQEARIENQPQHF.

Only one count was recorded for this clone. The V gene is TRBV4-2, the J gene TRBJ2-7; tentatively, D is TRBD1 (5 bases). Trimming pared 1 base from V and 0 bases from J, leaving 25 bases between. Germline values: CDR1 LGHNA, CDR2 YNFKEQ. This CDR3 is 20 amino acids long. The CDR3 coding sequence is TGTGCCAGCAGCCAAGTTGGGTGGACCCCGCAGGGCCCCACCTCCTACGAGCAGTACTTC. This sequence encodes CASSQVGWTPQGPTSYEQYF.

V usage is TRBV27 and J usage is TRBJ2-1; a possible D gene is TRBD1 (6 bases). Germline CDR1 is MNHEY and CDR2 is SMNVEV (reference sequence). Trimming left V 6 bases short and J 4 bases short, with 16 bases between. The CDR3 is 15 amino acids. As DNA, the CDR3 is TGTGCCAGCAGCTCAACCGGGACACCATACAATGAGCAGTTCTTC. Protein sequence: CASSSTGTPYNEQFF.

This sequence joins TRBV29-1 and TRBJ1-2; D might be TRBD1 (5 bases). Between the trimmed V and J ends, which lost 6 bases and 3 bases, there was a span of 11 bases. The length of the CDR3 is 12 residues. Per the germline V gene, CDR1 is SQVTM and CDR2 is ANQGSEA. The CDR3: CSVMQGDYGYTF. CDR3 nucleotides: TGCAGCGTGATGCAGGGTGACTATGGCTACACCTTC.

The chain employs TRBV7-9 and TRBJ1-1; weak D call: TRBD1 (6 bases). The CDR3 length is 13 residues. V was shortened by 6 bases and J by 3 bases, with 11 bases between the two germline ends. Germline V CDR1 and CDR2: SEHNR, FQNEAQ (reference sequence). DNA for the CDR3: TGTGCCAGCAGTTCACAGGGAGACACTGAAGCTTTCTTT. Protein sequence: CASSSQGDTEAFF.

The chain carries TRBV18 and TRBJ2-5; unclear D gene. CDR1 is KGHSH, CDR2 LQKENI, per germline. V shed 0 bases and J shed 5 bases, with 7 bases lying between them. This CDR3 region has 13 residues. The CDR3 DNA sequence: TGTGCCAGCTCACCACCGACTTGGGAGACCCAGTACTTC. Residues: CASSPPTWETQYF.

V gene TRBV27 combines with J gene TRBJ1-5, with D maybe TRBD1 (6 bases). This CDR3 contains 13 residues. Germline V gene sequence: CDR1 MNHEY, CDR2 SMNVEV (reference sequence). Trimming removed 5 bases at V and 3 bases at J, with 8 bases between. The CDR3 DNA is TGTGCCAGCAGTGGACAGCTCAATCAGCCCCAGCATTTT. It codes for CASSGQLNQPQHF.

This chain's CDR3 is CASNEEGNSYGYTF. The CDR3 coding sequence is TGCGCCAGCAACGAGGAGGGAAATAGTTATGGCTACACCTTC. The chain couples TRBV5-1 to TRBJ1-2; D ambiguous. This CDR3 has 14 residues. The V gene's germline CDR1 is SGHRS and CDR2 YFSETQ. The V and J ends lost 6 bases and 5 bases respectively, with 17 bases between them.

The CDR3 is CASSPGDSNQPQHF. DNA for the CDR3: TGTGCCAGCAGTCCAGGGGATAGCAATCAGCCCCAGCATTTT. The chain uses TRBV28 and TRBJ1-5; perhaps TRBD1 as D (6 bases). Per germline, CDR1 MDHEN and CDR2 SYDVKM. Trimming stripped 5 bases from V and 0 bases from J, with 8 bases between. The CDR3 sequence is 14 residues long.

V gene TRBV19 combines with J gene TRBJ2-5; a possible D gene is TRBD1 (6 bases). Germline assignment: CDR1 LNHDA and CDR2 SQIVND (reference sequence). The CDR3 extends over 15 amino acids. Trimming stripped 3 bases from V and 0 bases from J, with 11 bases between. In DNA form, the CDR3 reads TGTGCCAGTAGTATGGGGGCACAGTACCAAGAGACCCAGTACTTC. This encodes CASSMGAQYQETQYF.

CDR3 protein: CASSEGWINTEAFF. Here the CDR3 DNA reads TGTGCCAGCAGCGAGGGGTGGATTAACACTGAAGCTTTCTTT. V usage is TRBV9 and J usage is TRBJ1-1, with D maybe TRBD1 (5 bases). With 3 bases removed from V and 2 bases from J, the gap between germline ends came to 11 bases. Germline V gene sequence: CDR1 SGDLS, CDR2 YYNGEE. This CDR3 region has 14 residues.

The J gene is TRBJ2-5, the V gene TRBV5-4, with no clear D. V lost 3 bases and J lost 1, with 7 bases in between. The V gene's germline CDR1 is SGHNT and CDR2 YYREEE (reference sequence). CDR3 length: 13 residues. In DNA, the CDR3 is TGTGCCAGCAGCTCAGTATCCCAAGAGACCCAGTACTTC. Translated, it gives CASSSVSQETQYF.

A word on this clone: Sequence at one end of the junction differs from germline and may be a read error. This chain links TRBV5-1 with TRBJ1-4; 7 bases fit TRBD1. The CDR3 runs 15 residues. The germline V gene has CDR1 SGHRS and CDR2 YFSETQ. The CDR3 loop is CASSWGDRSNEKLLF. DNA for the CDR3: TGCGCCAGCAGCTGGGGGGACAGATCTAATGAAAAACTGCTTTTT.